Each of the 18 T cell receptor beta chains below was sequenced from the same sample in a study of CD8+ T cells in alopecia areata. Investigators isolated RNA and reverse transcribed it into cDNA to act as the sequencing template. This table comes from immunoSEQ multiplex PCR, and its TCRdb copy is limited to in-frame clones, with some not included. Of around 200,000 clones listed, about 60% are singletons. The treatment is: oral pan-JAK inhibitor, 5-10 mg twice daily. Source: CD4+ T cells sorted from blood, taken at week 4, from a patient treated with tofacitinib. The receptors were gathered from a human donor with alopecia areata.

This clone was seen only a few times. This sequence joins TRBV7-2 and TRBJ1-2; D is unresolved. Germline V gives CDR1 SGHTA, CDR2 FQGNSA. The CDR3 totals 14 residues. V lost 2 bases and J lost 5, with 12 bases in between. CDR3 in DNA: TGTGCCAGCAGCTTACAACGAGGAGGGTATGGCTACACCTTC. This sequence encodes CASSLQRGGYGYTF. Drawing the rest from reference TRBV7-2 and TRBJ1-2, the complete variable domain is GAGVSQSPSNKVTEKGKDVELRCDPISGHTALYWYRQSLGQGLEFLIYFQGNSAPDKSGLPSDRFSAERTGGSVSTLTIQRTQQEDSAVYLCASSLQRGGYGYTFGSGTRLTVV.

V gene TRBV4-2 combines with J gene TRBJ2-1; tentative D call: TRBD2 (5 bases). From germline, CDR1 is LGHNA and CDR2 YNFKEQ. The V gene lost 3 bases and the J gene lost 7 bases, with 13 bases spanning the gap. The length of the CDR3 is 14 residues. CDR3 sequence reads: CASSQDTSINEQFF. For the CDR3, the DNA is TGTGCCAGCAGCCAGGATACTAGTATTAATGAGCAGTTCTTC.

This clone has only a few counts. The J gene is TRBJ1-5, the V gene TRBV28; D unresolved. Germline CDR1 is MDHEN and CDR2 is SYDVKM. V gave up 5 bases and J gave up 4 bases, with 15 bases separating them. This CDR3 is built from 15 residues. CDR3 sequence reads: CASSNLADLNQPQHF. DNA for the CDR3: TGTGCCAGCAGTAACCTGGCGGATCTAAATCAGCCCCAGCATTTT.

The chain couples TRBV29-1 to TRBJ2-5; D ambiguous. Germline CDR1 is SQVTM and CDR2 is ANQGSEA. Trimming pared 7 bases from V and 3 bases from J, leaving 6 bases between. The CDR3 consists of 10 residues. The CDR3 DNA is TGCAGCGCTCATGAAGAGACCCAGTACTTC. Protein: CSAHEETQYF. Drawing the rest from reference TRBV29-1 and TRBJ2-5, the complete variable domain is SAVISQKPSRDICQRGTSLTIQCQVDSQVTMMFWYRQQPGQSLTLIATANQGSEATYESGFVIDKFPISRPNLTFSTLTVSNMSPEDSSIYLCSAHEETQYFGPGTRLLVL.

This clone has a single count. The chain combines TRBV7-2 with TRBJ2-3; 7 nucleotides align to TRBD1. After removal of 10 bases from V and 1 base from J, the junction contained 11 bases not matched to a gene. CDR1 is SGHTA and CDR2 is FQGNSA in the germline V gene. CDR3 size: 15 residues. CDR3 sequence (DNA): TGTGCCACCGTAAAGGGGGCGAGGGGCACAGATACGCAGTATTTT. Protein product: CATVKGARGTDTQYF.

The chain employs TRBV9 and TRBJ2-4; a weak D match, TRBD1 (5 bases). The germline V and J ends were trimmed by 0 bases and 9 bases, with 10 bases remaining between them. Germline values: CDR1 SGDLS, CDR2 YYNGEE. This CDR3 region has 13 residues. This chain's CDR3 is CASSVEPQGIQYF. CDR3 nucleotides: TGTGCCAGCAGCGTAGAGCCTCAGGGCATTCAGTACTTC.

This rearrangement joins TRBV29-1 to TRBJ2-2, with D possibly being TRBD1 (5 bases). The germline V and J ends were trimmed by 3 bases and 1 base, with 9 bases remaining between them. Per the germline V gene, CDR1 is SQVTM and CDR2 is ANQGSEA. The CDR3 is made up of 14 amino acids. The CDR3 region has the DNA TGCAGCGTTGATAAGGGGTTGAACACCGGGGAGCTGTTTTTT. Translated, it gives CSVDKGLNTGELFF.

This clone was observed a few times. This chain connects TRBV4-2 to TRBJ2-5, with D perhaps assigned TRBD1 or TRBD2 (5 bases each). Deletions cut 1 base from V and 5 bases from J, with 11 bases between. This CDR3 is built from 14 residues. From germline, CDR1 is LGHNA and CDR2 YNFKEQ. The CDR3 protein is CASSQAGPGETQYF. The CDR3 DNA sequence: TGTGCCAGCAGCCAAGCGGGGCCCGGCGAGACCCAGTACTTC.

The V and J genes are TRBV7-9 and TRBJ1-1; 7 nucleotides align to TRBD1. With V trimmed by 5 bases and J by 14 bases, 8 bases remained unmatched. Per germline, CDR1 SEHNR and CDR2 FQNEAQ (reference sequence). This CDR3 is built from 11 residues. CDR3 in DNA: TGTGCCAGCAGCGACCGGGACAGACTATTCTTT. This encodes CASSDRDRLFF.

The CDR3 DNA reads TGCGCCAGCCGGGCCCGCAGGGCGCCCCTTAACTATGGCTACACCTTC. Amino acid sequence: CASRARRAPLNYGYTF. The chain combines TRBV5-1 with TRBJ1-2; D might be TRBD1 (5 bases). V was trimmed by 7 bases and J by 1 base, leaving 20 bases between them. The CDR3 consists of 16 residues. From germline, CDR1 is SGHRS and CDR2 YFSETQ.

The rearrangement uses TRBV29-1 and TRBJ1-1; the D gene is possibly TRBD1 (5 bases). Trimming left V 0 bases short and J 8 bases short, with 10 bases between. The CDR3 is 12 amino acids. Germline CDR1 and CDR2: SQVTM and ANQGSEA. The CDR3 DNA reads as TGCAGCGTTGAAGACAGGGCCTACGAAGCTTTCTTT. Its translation: CSVEDRAYEAFF.

The chain couples TRBV29-1 to TRBJ2-7, with D tentatively TRBD2 (5 bases). Germline V CDR1 and CDR2: SQVTM, ANQGSEA. Trimming took 2 bases from V and 1 from J, leaving 9 bases between them. The CDR3 spans 13 residues. In nucleotides, the CDR3 is TGCAGCGTTGAATCGACGGGGTCCTACGAGCAGTACTTC. Encoded protein: CSVESTGSYEQYF.

The V and J genes are TRBV11-2 and TRBJ2-3; a weak D match, TRBD2 (5 bases). V was trimmed by 1 base and J by 4 bases, leaving 9 bases between them. Germline lookup yields CDR1 SGHAT and CDR2 FQNNGV. The CDR3 totals 14 residues. The CDR3 DNA is TGTGCCAGCAGCTTAGGGCTAGCCGCAGATACGCAGTATTTT. Its translation: CASSLGLAADTQYF.

The chain recombines TRBV9 with TRBJ2-1, with a tentative D call TRBD1 (5 bases). CDR3 length: 15 amino acids. The germline V gene has CDR1 SGDLS and CDR2 YYNGEE. V lost 0 bases, J lost 5 bases, and 12 bases lay in between. The CDR3 DNA is TGTGCCAGCAGCGTAGGGGCAGGGAAAAACAATGAGCAGTTCTTC. Translating it yields CASSVGAGKNNEQFF.

The gene calls are TRBV19 and TRBJ1-1; no definite D call. From germline, CDR1 is LNHDA and CDR2 SQIVND (reference sequence). Trimming removed 4 bases from V and 2 bases from J, with 17 bases in between. The CDR3 runs to 16 residues. The CDR3 region has the DNA TGTGCCAGTAGTAGATCCTACTACGGTCCTAACACTGAAGCTTTCTTT. Amino acid sequence: CASSRSYYGPNTEAFF. Together with reference TRBV19 and TRBJ1-1, the CDR3 gives the full variable domain: DGGITQSPKYLFRKEGQNVTLSCEQNLNHDAMYWYRQDPGQGLRLIYYSQIVNDFQKGDIAEGYSVSREKKESFPLTVTSAQKNPTAFYLCASSRSYYGPNTEAFFGQGTRLTVV.

The V gene is TRBV19, the J gene TRBJ2-1; 9 nucleotides agree with TRBD1. J lost 7 bases, V lost 3 bases, and 13 bases had no gene match. Germline assignment: CDR1 LNHDA and CDR2 SQIVND (reference sequence). The CDR3 loop spans 17 amino acids. The DNA of the CDR3 is TGTGCCAGTAGTATCGAAACGGGACAGGGTTCGTTGAATGAGCAGTTCTTC. Its protein product is CASSIETGQGSLNEQFF.

The chain joins TRBV4-3 to TRBJ2-2, with TRBD2 matching over 12 bases. Germline CDR1 reads LGHNA; CDR2 reads YSLEER. J was trimmed by 7 bases and V by 8 bases; bases with no gene match: 11. The CDR3 loop spans 16 amino acids. The chain's CDR3 is CASRRLAGEVGGELFF. The CDR3 DNA reads TGCGCCAGCCGACGACTAGCGGGAGAGGTGGGCGGGGAGCTGTTTTTT.

This clone was observed a single time. This chain uses TRBV29-1 with TRBJ2-7; 10 bases are shared with TRBD1. The CDR3 covers 14 residues. Germline-derived CDR1 and CDR2 are SQVTM and ANQGSEA. V shed 6 bases, J shed 2 bases, and the junction held 7 bases outside the gene matches. CDR3 amino acids: CSVSRDRGTYEQYF. CDR3 nucleotide sequence: TGCAGCGTCTCCCGGGACAGGGGCACCTACGAGCAGTACTTC.